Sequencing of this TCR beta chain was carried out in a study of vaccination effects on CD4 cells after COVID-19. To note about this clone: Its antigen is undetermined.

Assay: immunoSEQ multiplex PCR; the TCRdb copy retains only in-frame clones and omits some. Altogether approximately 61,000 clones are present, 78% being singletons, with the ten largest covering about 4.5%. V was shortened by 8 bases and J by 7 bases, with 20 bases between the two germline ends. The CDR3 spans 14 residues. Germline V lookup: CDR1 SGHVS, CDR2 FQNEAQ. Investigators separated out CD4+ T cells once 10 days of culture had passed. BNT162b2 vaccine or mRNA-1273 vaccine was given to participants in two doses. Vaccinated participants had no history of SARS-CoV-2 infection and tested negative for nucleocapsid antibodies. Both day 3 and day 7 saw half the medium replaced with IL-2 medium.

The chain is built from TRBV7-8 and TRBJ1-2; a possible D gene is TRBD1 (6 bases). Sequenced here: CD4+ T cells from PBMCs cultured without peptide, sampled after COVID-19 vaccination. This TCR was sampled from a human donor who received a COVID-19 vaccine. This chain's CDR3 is CASSPGQSGFGYTF. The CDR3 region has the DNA TGTGCCAGCTCACCGGGACAAAGTGGATTTGGCTACACCTTC. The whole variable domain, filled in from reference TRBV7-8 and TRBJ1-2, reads GAGVSQSPRYKVAKRGQDVALRCDPISGHVSLFWYQQALGQGPEFLTYFQNEAQLDKSGLPSDRFFAERPEGSVSTLKIQRTQQEDSAVYLCASSPGQSGFGYTFGSGTRLTVV.